One sample yielded the 8 T cell receptor beta chains listed below, sequenced in a study of shared clonotypes between healthy human individuals. CD8 cells classed as naive were CD45RO-negative and positively selected for CCR7, excluding terminally differentiated effector memory CD45RA+ cells. Generated by immunoSEQ multiplex PCR, the TCRdb table keeps only in-frame clones and is missing some. The sample carries roughly 1,800,000 clones, approximately 94% recorded once. The sample comprised naive CD8+ T cells sorted from blood. These receptors originate from a man between 18 and 35 years old in good health.

This chain joins TRBV5-1 and TRBJ1-2; maybe TRBD1 (5 bases). CDR1 and CDR2 (germline): SGHRS, YFSETQ. This CDR3 has 14 residues. Trimming cost V 1 base and J 8 bases, with 15 bases left between them. The CDR3 DNA reads TGCGCCAGCAGCTTGCAATCGGGGGAGAAAGGCTACACCTTC. Translating it yields CASSLQSGEKGYTF. Based on the CDR3 plus reference TRBV5-1 and TRBJ1-2, the full variable domain is KAGVTQTPRYLIKTRGQQVTLSCSPISGHRSVSWYQQTPGQGLQFLFEYFSETQRNKGNFPGRFSGRQFSNSRSEMNVSTLELGDSALYLCASSLQSGEKGYTFGSGTRLTVV.

The CDR3 DNA reads TGTGCCAGCAGCTTAGCATCCACGATGGAGGTGCAGTTCTTC. Its translation: CASSLASTMEVQFF. V and J are TRBV7-2 and TRBJ2-1; a weak D match, TRBD2 (5 bases). Looked up from germline, CDR1 is SGHTA and CDR2 is FQGNSA. The CDR3 is made up of 14 amino acids. Trimming removed 0 bases at V and 12 bases at J, with 15 bases between.

This chain links TRBV6-5 with TRBJ1-1, with D tentatively TRBD1 (5 bases). V lost 2 bases and J lost 5, with 12 bases in between. The CDR3 totals 14 residues. Germline V lookup: CDR1 MNHEY, CDR2 SVGAGI. CDR3: CASSYTNQGTEAFF. The CDR3 nucleotides read TGTGCCAGCAGTTACACTAACCAGGGAACTGAAGCTTTCTTT.

The chain recombines TRBV27 with TRBJ2-3; D may be TRBD2 (5 bases). With 3 bases removed from V and 5 bases from J, the gap between germline ends came to 15 bases. The CDR3 consists of 15 residues. Germline V CDR1 and CDR2: MNHEY, SMNVEV (reference sequence). CDR3 residues: CASSFTSYTLDTQYF. The CDR3, as DNA: TGTGCCAGCAGTTTCACTAGTTATACCTTAGATACGCAGTATTTT.

V and J are TRBV5-6 and TRBJ1-5; D not resolved. The CDR3 consists of 15 residues. Per germline, CDR1 SGHDT and CDR2 YYEEEE. Deletions cut 4 bases from V and 0 bases from J, with 11 bases between. The CDR3 protein is CASSRGRGSNQPQHF. As DNA, the CDR3 is TGTGCCAGCAGCCGCGGGCGGGGTAGCAATCAGCCCCAGCATTTT.

The chain recombines TRBV11-1 with TRBJ2-7; 7 positions agree with TRBD1. The CDR3 contains 14 residues. In germline, CDR1 is SGHAT, CDR2 FQDESV (reference sequence). V shed 5 bases, J shed 5 bases, and the junction held 9 bases outside the gene matches. This CDR3 reads CASSATGLNHEQYF. In nucleotides, the CDR3 is TGTGCCAGCAGCGCGACAGGGTTGAACCACGAGCAGTACTTC. The variable domain in full, completed from reference TRBV11-1 and TRBJ2-7, reads EAEVAQSPRYKITEKSQAVAFWCDPISGHATLYWYRQILGQGPELLVQFQDESVVDDSQLPKDRFSAERLKGVDSTLKIQPAELGDSAMYLCASSATGLNHEQYFGPGTRLTVT.

Comment on this clone: The sample contains more than one DNA sequence encoding this CDR3. V gene TRBV28 combines with J gene TRBJ2-3; D gene unclear. The length of the CDR3 is 12 residues. The V end was cut by 2 bases, the J end by 2 bases, with 2 bases between. Germline CDR1 reads MDHEN; CDR2 reads SYDVKM. CDR3 amino acids: CASSLPTDTQYF. The CDR3 region has the DNA TGTGCCAGCAGTTTACCCACAGATACGCAGTATTTT.

The chain couples TRBV5-6 to TRBJ2-3; the D gene is possibly TRBD2 (5 bases). The germline gives CDR1 SGHDT, CDR2 YYEEEE. V shed 7 bases and J shed 4 bases, with 10 bases lying between them. This CDR3 has 12 residues. CDR3 residues: CASEGSSDTQYF. In DNA, the CDR3 is TGTGCCAGCGAGGGCTCTTCAGATACGCAGTATTTT.